These 2 T cell receptor beta chains were all obtained from the same sample, sequenced in a study of chemoradiotherapy in HPV16-positive cancers. Clones were sequenced by immunoSEQ multiplex PCR, and TCRdb holds only the in-frame ones, with some missing. Of several thousand clones in the sample, roughly 83% were seen once. The sequences come from tumor tissue, collected from a patient who underwent chemoradiotherapy. The source is a human donor with HPV-associated anogenital cancer.

This clone was seen a handful of times. J is TRBJ2-7 and V is TRBV7-9, with TRBD2 matching over 10 bases. The CDR3 runs 15 residues. The germline gives CDR1 SEHNR, CDR2 FQNEAQ (reference sequence). V shed 4 bases and J 1 base; nucleotides not matched to a gene: 4. CDR3 protein: CASSSGLAISYEQYF. The DNA of the CDR3 is TGTGCCAGCAGCTCGGGACTAGCGATTTCCTACGAGCAGTACTTC. The full variable domain, with the rest looked up from reference TRBV7-9 and TRBJ2-7, is DTGVSQNPRHKITKRGQNVTFRCDPISEHNRLYWYRQTLGQGPEFLTYFQNEAQLEKSRLLSDRFSAERPKGSFSTLEIQRTEQGDSAMYLCASSSGLAISYEQYFGPGTRLTVT.

The genes are TRBV7-2 and TRBJ1-1; the D gene is possibly TRBD1 (6 bases). The V end was cut by 6 bases, the J end by 2 bases, with 13 bases between. The CDR3 is 14 amino acids. Germline V gene data show CDR1 as SGHTA and CDR2 as FQGNSA. CDR3 amino acids: CASSRGGANTEAFF. CDR3 DNA: TGTGCCAGCAGTAGGGGGGGCGCTAACACTGAAGCTTTCTTT.